The 30 T cell receptor beta chains given below trace back to one sample, sequenced in a study of shared clonotypes between healthy human individuals. Repertoires were generated with immunoSEQ multiplex PCR, while TCRdb's copy carries only in-frame clones and drops some. The sample records about 490,000 clones, over 65% being singletons. Sequencing input: PBMCs. Source of these receptors: a middle-aged woman in good health. Some clones in this sample may be carry-over from other donors' samples.

The rearrangement joins TRBV19 to TRBJ2-5, with TRBD1 identical over 7 bases. In germline, CDR1 is LNHDA, CDR2 SQIVND (reference sequence). The junction had 11 bases not matched to a gene; V was cut back by 5 bases and J by 5 bases. The CDR3 runs to 15 residues. This CDR3 reads CASSPGQAGMETQYF. In nucleotides, the CDR3 is TGTGCCAGTAGTCCAGGACAGGCCGGTATGGAGACCCAGTACTTC.

A few counts support this clone. The chain uses TRBV9 and TRBJ2-7, with a weak D call TRBD1 (5 bases). The CDR3 totals 14 residues. The germline gives CDR1 SGDLS, CDR2 YYNGEE. V was trimmed by 3 bases and J by 7 bases, leaving 17 bases between them. CDR3 in DNA: TGTGCCAGCAGCGGGGCCGGGCAGGGCGGAGAGCAGTACTTC. Amino acids: CASSGAGQGGEQYF.

The rearrangement joins TRBV2 to TRBJ2-7, with D maybe TRBD2 (6 bases). Germline V lookup: CDR1 SNHLY, CDR2 FYNNEI. V was shortened by 6 bases and J by 3 bases, with 15 bases between the two germline ends. CDR3 length: 14 amino acids. In DNA, the CDR3 is TGTGCCAGCAGAGCGGCTGGGACTCGCTACGAGCAGTACTTC. It is translated as CASRAAGTRYEQYF.

This clone showed up many times. The same CDR3 arises from other DNA sequences in this sample as well. The chain couples TRBV4-1 to TRBJ2-5; 7 bases fit TRBD1. There are 16 residues in the CDR3. The trim removed 5 bases at V and 9 bases at J, leaving 18 bases unmatched. The V gene's germline CDR1 is MGHRA and CDR2 YSYEKL. CDR3: CASSSSPLTGSGAQYF. The CDR3 DNA reads as TGCGCCAGCAGCTCAAGCCCCTTGACAGGGAGTGGGGCCCAGTACTTC.

The J gene is TRBJ2-7, the V gene TRBV14, with D possibly TRBD2 on 5 matching bases. V lost 8 bases, J lost 0 bases, and 8 bases lay in between. The germline gives CDR1 SGHDN, CDR2 FVKESK. The CDR3 consists of 12 residues. CDR3 coding DNA: TGTGCCAGCGGGAGAAGCTCCTACGAGCAGTACTTC. Encoded protein: CASGRSSYEQYF.

Remarks on this clone: The junction departs from germline at one end; a sequencing error may be responsible. The CDR3 loop is CAGSRTGNTEAFF. CDR3 bases: TGTGCCGGCAGTCGAACAGGGAACACTGAAGCTTTCTTT. V gene TRBV6-6 combines with J gene TRBJ1-1, with a possible D match to TRBD1 (5 bases). Germline assignment: CDR1 MNHNY and CDR2 SVGAGI (reference sequence). The CDR3 covers 13 residues.

The chain uses TRBV18 and TRBJ2-7, with a weak D call TRBD1 (6 bases). This CDR3 is 15 amino acids long. V lost 3 bases and J 2 bases, leaving 14 bases between the germline ends. The germline gives CDR1 KGHSH, CDR2 LQKENI. CDR3 in DNA: TGTGCCAGCTCACCCTCGGCAGGGGCCACCTACGAGCAGTACTTC. Translated: CASSPSAGATYEQYF.

The chain is built from TRBV9 and TRBJ2-7; perhaps TRBD2 as D (6 bases). Germline V lookup: CDR1 SGDLS, CDR2 YYNGEE. Between the trimmed V and J ends, which lost 0 bases and 0 bases, there was a span of 13 bases. CDR3 size: 16 residues. The CDR3 region is CASSVGVAVSSYEQYF. The CDR3 region has the DNA TGTGCCAGCAGCGTAGGAGTAGCGGTGAGCTCCTACGAGCAGTACTTC.

About this clone itself: Other nucleotide sequences in the sample specify the same CDR3. The chain combines TRBV5-1 with TRBJ2-1; D unresolved. The length of the CDR3 is 12 residues. Germline CDR1 and CDR2: SGHRS and YFSETQ. V was trimmed by 0 bases and J by 7 bases, leaving 5 bases between them. The CDR3 nucleotides read TGCGCCAGCAGCTTGGAAGGTAATGAGCAGTTCTTC. Amino acid sequence: CASSLEGNEQFF.

This chain links TRBV19 with TRBJ2-5; no clear D gene. The ends were cut back, 3 bases at V and 5 bases at J, with 16 bases in the middle. CDR1 and CDR2 from the germline V gene are LNHDA and SQIVND (reference sequence). CDR3 length equals 15 residues. CDR3 protein: CASSIPGRARETQYF. The CDR3 nucleotides are TGTGCCAGTAGTATCCCGGGCCGGGCCCGGGAGACCCAGTACTTC.

The chain combines TRBV11-2 with TRBJ2-2; tentative D call: TRBD1 (5 bases). Trimming shortened V by 1 base and J by 1 base, and 10 bases separated the two germline ends. The CDR3 has 16 residues. The germline gives CDR1 SGHAT, CDR2 FQNNGV. CDR3: CASSLVPQGNTGELFF. The CDR3 nucleotides are TGTGCCAGCAGCTTAGTCCCCCAGGGGAACACCGGGGAGCTGTTTTTT.

Comment on this clone: One base away lies a much larger clone, so this may be a sequencing read error. The V call is TRBV7-3, the J call TRBJ1-1; TRBD1 is a possible D gene (5 bases). The CDR3 spans 14 residues. V was pared by 3 bases and J by 2 bases, with 10 bases between. Germline CDR1 reads SGHTA; CDR2 reads FQGTGA. The CDR3 spells CASSFGAGNTEAFF. In nucleotides, the CDR3 is TGTGCCAGCAGCTTCGGGGCAGGAAACACTGAAGCTTTCTTT.

This chain links TRBV29-1 with TRBJ1-2, with D hard to call. This CDR3 spans 12 amino acids. V lost 2 bases to trimming and J lost 7 bases, with 11 bases between them. Looked up from germline, CDR1 is SQVTM and CDR2 is ANQGSEA. The CDR3 bases are TGCAGCGTTGAAAACGGGTTGGGTGGCTACACCTTC. It encodes CSVENGLGGYTF.

The V and J genes are TRBV5-6 and TRBJ1-2, with D uncertain. CDR1 SGHDT and CDR2 YYEEEE come from the germline V gene. Trimming removed 4 bases from V and 4 bases from J, with 17 bases in between. CDR3 length: 15 amino acids. Written as DNA, the CDR3 is TGTGCCAGCAGCGAGGCCCTACCGATGGGCTATGGCTACACCTTC. It yields the protein CASSEALPMGYGYTF. Using reference TRBV5-6 and TRBJ1-2 for the parts outside the CDR3, the full variable domain is DAGVTQSPTHLIKTRGQQVTLRCSPKSGHDTVSWYQQALGQGPQFIFQYYEEEERQRGNFPDRFSGHQFPNYSSELNVNALLLGDSALYLCASSEALPMGYGYTFGSGTRLTVV.

The J gene is TRBJ2-5, the V gene TRBV6-1, with unresolved D. Trimming cost V 2 bases and J 0 bases, with 13 bases left between them. From germline, CDR1 is MNHNS and CDR2 SASEGT. This CDR3 comprises 16 residues. The CDR3 DNA follows: TGTGCCAGCAGTGAATCTATATTATCGTACCAAGAGACCCAGTACTTC. Translation: CASSESILSYQETQYF.

The chain employs TRBV5-8 and TRBJ1-1; D remains ambiguous. CDR1 is SGHTS, CDR2 YDEGEE, per germline. This CDR3 has 13 residues. The germline V and J ends were trimmed by 0 bases and 1 base, with 4 bases remaining between them. CDR3: CASSLGRNTEAFF. The DNA for the CDR3 is TGTGCCAGCAGCTTGGGTAGGAACACTGAAGCTTTCTTT.

About this clone itself: A far larger clone is off by one base, so a read error is likely. The conserved phenylalanine or tryptophan is not found at the CDR3 terminus, so this likely reflects a read error. This chain links TRBV11-2 with TRBJ1-1, with D perhaps matching TRBD1 (6 bases). Germline CDR1 reads SGHAT; CDR2 reads FQNNGV. The CDR3 is made up of 14 amino acids. V lost 5 bases to trimming and J lost 1 base, with 11 bases between them. Written as DNA, the CDR3 is TGTGCCAGCAGCCGATGGACAGAGAACACTGAAGCTTTCTCT. This codes for CASSRWTENTEAFS.

This clone came up a few times. This sequence joins TRBV28 and TRBJ2-1, with D unresolved. V was cut by 8 bases and J by 7 bases, with 15 bases left in between. The CDR3 extends over 13 amino acids. Germline assignment: CDR1 MDHEN and CDR2 SYDVKM. The DNA for the CDR3 is TGTGCCAGCGTCCGCTCCACGGGTAATGAGCAGTTCTTC. Translated: CASVRSTGNEQFF.

This clone came up once. The chain is built from TRBV7-2 and TRBJ1-1; the match to TRBD1 covers 7 bases. The CDR3 sequence is 15 residues long. V gave up 5 bases and J gave up 0 bases; unmatched junction bases: 6. Germline V gives CDR1 SGHTA, CDR2 FQGNSA. Here the CDR3 reads CASSPQTGMNTEAFF. For the CDR3, the DNA is TGTGCCAGCAGCCCCCAGACAGGGATGAACACTGAAGCTTTCTTT. Drawing the rest from reference TRBV7-2 and TRBJ1-1, the complete variable domain is GAGVSQSPSNKVTEKGKDVELRCDPISGHTALYWYRQSLGQGLEFLIYFQGNSAPDKSGLPSDRFSAERTGGSVSTLTIQRTQQEDSAVYLCASSPQTGMNTEAFFGQGTRLTVV.

In this sample, this clone turned up a few times. The chain uses TRBV27 and TRBJ1-5; perhaps TRBD1 as D (6 bases). V was cut by 6 bases and J by 6 bases, with 12 bases left in between. The length of the CDR3 is 13 residues. The germline CDR1 and CDR2 sequences are MNHEY and SMNVEV (reference sequence). CDR3 residues: CASSLRGAQPQHF. In DNA, the CDR3 is TGTGCCAGCAGCCTGAGGGGGGCTCAGCCCCAGCATTTT.

The V gene is TRBV30, the J gene TRBJ2-5, with 11 bases aligning to TRBD2. The germline V gene has CDR1 GTSNPN and CDR2 SVGIG (reference sequence). The V segment lost 1 base and the J segment 11 bases; nucleotides outside the gene matches: 9. There are 14 residues in the CDR3. CDR3 coding DNA: TGTGCCTGGAGTGGGGTACTAGCGGGAGCGGAGCAGTACTTC. Its translation: CAWSGVLAGAEQYF.

The chain uses TRBV4-3 and TRBJ2-1; D perhaps matches TRBD2 (5 bases). This CDR3 spans 15 amino acids. Germline lookup yields CDR1 LGHNA and CDR2 YSLEER. V lost 2 bases and J 3 bases, leaving 11 bases between the germline ends. The CDR3 DNA reads as TGCGCCAGCAGCCAAAGCCCGGGAAGCTACAATGAGCAGTTCTTC. Translation: CASSQSPGSYNEQFF.

In this sample, this clone turned up a few times. This chain connects TRBV29-1 to TRBJ2-1; TRBD2 matches at 11 bases. The V segment lost 1 base and the J segment 4 bases; nucleotides outside the gene matches: 6. Germline CDR1 reads SQVTM; CDR2 reads ANQGSEA. This CDR3 comprises 16 residues. CDR3 residues: CSVEGMASGRYNEQFF. The CDR3 nucleotides read TGCAGCGTTGAAGGTATGGCTAGCGGGAGGTACAATGAGCAGTTCTTC.

The chain joins TRBV7-9 to TRBJ2-3, with D perhaps being TRBD1 or TRBD2 (5 bases each). The V gene lost 2 bases and the J gene lost 0 bases, with 9 bases spanning the gap. The germline gives CDR1 SEHNR, CDR2 FQNEAQ (reference sequence). The CDR3 has 15 residues. As DNA, the CDR3 is TGTGCCAGCAGCTTATTGGGGGAGAGCACAGATACGCAGTATTTT. It encodes CASSLLGESTDTQYF.

This chain uses TRBV10-2 with TRBJ2-6; TRBD2 matches 12 bases. Germline CDR1 and CDR2: WSHSY and SAAADI. The V and J ends lost 6 bases and 0 bases, in that order; junction bases with no gene match: 3. The CDR3 contains 17 residues. The CDR3 protein is CASRGTSGLSGANVLTF. CDR3 coding DNA: TGCGCCAGCAGGGGGACTAGCGGGCTCTCTGGGGCCAACGTCCTGACTTTC.

The chain employs TRBV9 and TRBJ2-3; no reliable D call. CDR1 is SGDLS and CDR2 is YYNGEE in the germline V gene. The CDR3 loop spans 18 amino acids. With 1 base removed from V and 3 bases from J, the gap between germline ends came to 21 bases. In DNA form, the CDR3 reads TGTGCCAGCAGCGTACTCCCGGGCGACCGGGTGTCGACAGATACGCAGTATTTT. Residues: CASSVLPGDRVSTDTQYF.

As to this clone: Only one base separates this from a far larger clonotype, so it likely reflects a read error. The chain carries TRBV5-1 and TRBJ1-2; possible D gene TRBD1, 5 bases. Trimming pared 5 bases from V and 8 bases from J, leaving 22 bases between. Germline V gene data show CDR1 as SGHRS and CDR2 as YFSETQ. CDR3 length: 15 residues. The CDR3 reads CASSPLGVGVYGYTF. The CDR3 region has the DNA TGCGCCAGCAGTCCGTTGGGCGTAGGGGTTTACGGCTACACCTTC.

This clone has just a few counts. This sequence joins TRBV2 and TRBJ1-5, with D possibly TRBD1 on 5 matching bases. Trimming cost V 11 bases and J 2 bases, with 13 bases left between them. Germline CDR1 reads SNHLY; CDR2 reads FYNNEI. The CDR3 is made up of 13 amino acids. CDR3 residues: CACRGDGNQPQHF. CDR3 DNA: TGTGCCTGCCGAGGGGATGGCAATCAGCCCCAGCATTTT.

This clone was detected once. A far larger clone is a single base away, which makes a read error likely. Other DNA sequences within the sample encode an identical CDR3. The chain carries TRBV29-1 and TRBJ1-1, with D possibly being TRBD1 (6 bases). CDR3 length: 17 residues. Germline-derived CDR1 and CDR2 are SQVTM and ANQGSEA. The V gene lost 0 bases and the J gene lost 8 bases, with 25 bases spanning the gap. The CDR3 spells CSVEDPNGRGMGTEAFF. The CDR3 DNA reads as TGCAGCGTTGAAGATCCCAACGGGAGGGGGATGGGCACCGAAGCTTTCTTT. Filled out from reference TRBV29-1 and TRBJ1-1, the complete variable domain reads SAVISQKPSRDICQRGTSLTIQCQVDSQVTMMFWYRQQPGQSLTLIATANQGSEATYESGFVIDKFPISRPNLTFSTLTVSNMSPEDSSIYLCSVEDPNGRGMGTEAFFGQGTRLTVV.

In the case of this clone: The sample carries other DNA sequences with the same CDR3. The chain uses TRBV15 and TRBJ2-3; D unresolved. Germline-derived CDR1 and CDR2 are LNHNV and YYDKDF (reference sequence). The ends were cut back, 0 bases at V and 4 bases at J, with 8 bases in the middle. This CDR3 is 14 amino acids long. CDR3 sequence (DNA): TGTGCCACCAGCAGAGATACGGTATCAGATACGCAGTATTTT. The encoded protein is CATSRDTVSDTQYF.